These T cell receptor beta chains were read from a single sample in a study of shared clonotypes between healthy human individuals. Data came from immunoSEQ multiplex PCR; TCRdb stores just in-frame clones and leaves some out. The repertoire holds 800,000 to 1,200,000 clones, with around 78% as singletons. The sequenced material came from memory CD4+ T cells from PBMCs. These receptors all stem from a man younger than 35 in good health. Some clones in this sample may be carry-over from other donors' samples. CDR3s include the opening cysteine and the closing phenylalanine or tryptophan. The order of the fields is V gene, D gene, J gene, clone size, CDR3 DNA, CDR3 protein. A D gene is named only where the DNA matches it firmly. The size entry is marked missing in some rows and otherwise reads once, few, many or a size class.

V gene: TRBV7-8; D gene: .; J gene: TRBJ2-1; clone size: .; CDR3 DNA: TGTGCCAGCAGCTTACCCGCACTAGAAAATCGGTTCTTC; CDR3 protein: CASSLPALENRFF
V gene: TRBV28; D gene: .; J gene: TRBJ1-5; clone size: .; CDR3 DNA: TGTGCCAGCTCCTGGCTTGGCCAGCCCCAGCATTTT; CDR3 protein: CASSWLGQPQHF
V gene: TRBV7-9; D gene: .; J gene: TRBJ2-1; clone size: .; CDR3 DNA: TGTGCCAGCAGCCCATGGGGAGTAGATGAGCAGTTCTTC; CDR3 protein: CASSPWGVDEQFF
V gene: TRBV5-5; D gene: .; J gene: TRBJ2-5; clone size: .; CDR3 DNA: TGTGCCAGCAGCTTGACCCGGTTTGAGACCCAGTACTTC; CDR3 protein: CASSLTRFETQYF
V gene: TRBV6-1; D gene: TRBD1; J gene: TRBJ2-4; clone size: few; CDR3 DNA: TGTGCCAGCAGTGAAGCTTGGACAGGTCTCCGCCTCTTC; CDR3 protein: CASSEAWTGLRLF
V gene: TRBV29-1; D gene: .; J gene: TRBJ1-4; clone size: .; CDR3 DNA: TGCAGCGTTGGGCAGCCCTTGAGTGAAAAACTGTTTTTT; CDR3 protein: CSVGQPLSEKLFF
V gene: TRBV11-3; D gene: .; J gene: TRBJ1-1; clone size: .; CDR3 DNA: TGTGCCAGCAGCCCGACCCGGGACACTGAAGCTTTCTTT; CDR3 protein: CASSPTRDTEAFF
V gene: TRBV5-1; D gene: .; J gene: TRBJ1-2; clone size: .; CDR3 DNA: TGCGCCAGCAGCCCGGGACCTGGCTACACCTTC; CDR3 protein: CASSPGPGYTF
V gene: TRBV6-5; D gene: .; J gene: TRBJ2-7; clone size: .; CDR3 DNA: TGTGCCAGCAGTTGGGGACCGGGGCCCTACGAGCAGTACTTC; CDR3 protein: CASSWGPGPYEQYF
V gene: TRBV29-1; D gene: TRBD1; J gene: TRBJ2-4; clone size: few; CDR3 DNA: TGCAGCGCCGAAACCACCGGGACAGGGCCAGAAAACATTCAGTACTTC; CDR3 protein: CSAETTGTGPENIQYF
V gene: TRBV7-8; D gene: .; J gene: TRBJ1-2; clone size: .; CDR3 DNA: TGTGCCAGCAGCTTGGGAAGAGCTCAAAATAACTATGGCTACACCTTC; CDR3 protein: CASSLGRAQNNYGYTF